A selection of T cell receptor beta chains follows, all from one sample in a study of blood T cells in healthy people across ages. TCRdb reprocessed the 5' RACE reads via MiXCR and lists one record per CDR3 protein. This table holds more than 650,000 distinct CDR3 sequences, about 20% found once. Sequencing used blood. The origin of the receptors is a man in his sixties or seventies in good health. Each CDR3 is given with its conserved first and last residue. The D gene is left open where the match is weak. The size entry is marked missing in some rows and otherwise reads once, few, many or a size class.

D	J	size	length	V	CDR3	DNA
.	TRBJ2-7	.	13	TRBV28	CASSSPGVREQYF	TGTGCCAGCAGTTCTCCAGGGGTGAGGGAGCAGTACTTC
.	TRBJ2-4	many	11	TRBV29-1	CSGQTENIQYF	TGCAGCGGACAGACCGAAAACATTCAGTACTTC
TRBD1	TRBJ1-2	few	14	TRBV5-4	CASSITGQGRGYTF	TGTGCCAGCAGCATTACGGGACAGGGTAGGGGCTACACCTTC
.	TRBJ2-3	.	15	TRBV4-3	CASSQDGFSTDTQYF	TGCGCCAGCAGCCAAGATGGCTTCAGCACAGATACGCAGTATTTT
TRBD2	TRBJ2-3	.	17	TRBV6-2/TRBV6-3	CASSNPWTSGPTDTQYF	TGTGCCAGCAGTAATCCCTGGACTAGCGGGCCCACAGATACGCAGTATTTT
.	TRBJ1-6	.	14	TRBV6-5	CASSYPDSNSPLHF	TGTGCCAGCAGTTATCCCGACAGTAACTCACCCCTCCACTTT
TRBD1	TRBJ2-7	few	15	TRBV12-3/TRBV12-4	CASSSRQGGPYEQYF	TGTGCCAGCAGTTCCCGACAGGGGGGCCCCTACGAGCAGTACTTC
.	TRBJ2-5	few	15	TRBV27	CASRKTGLGQETQYF	TGTGCCAGCAGAAAGACAGGCCTGGGCCAAGAGACCCAGTACTTC
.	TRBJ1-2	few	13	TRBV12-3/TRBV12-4	CANSLQANYGYTF	TGTGCCAACAGTTTACAAGCTAACTATGGCTACACCTTC
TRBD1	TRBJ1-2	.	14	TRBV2	CANDGTGGAYGYTF	TGTGCCAACGACGGGACAGGGGGCGCCTACGGCTACACCTTC